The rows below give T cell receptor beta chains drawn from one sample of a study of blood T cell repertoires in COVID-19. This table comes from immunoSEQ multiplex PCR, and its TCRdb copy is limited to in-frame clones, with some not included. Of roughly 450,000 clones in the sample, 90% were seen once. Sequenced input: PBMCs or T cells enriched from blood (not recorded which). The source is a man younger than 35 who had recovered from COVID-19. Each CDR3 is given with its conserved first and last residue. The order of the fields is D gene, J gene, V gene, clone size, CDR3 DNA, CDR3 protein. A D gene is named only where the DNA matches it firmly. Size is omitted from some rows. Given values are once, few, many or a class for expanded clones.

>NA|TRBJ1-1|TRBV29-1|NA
TGCAGCGCAGACAGGAACACTGAAGCTTTCTTT
CSADRNTEAFF
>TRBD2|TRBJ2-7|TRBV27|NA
TGTGCCAGCGGACTAGCGGGAAACGAGCAGTACTTC
CASGLAGNEQYF
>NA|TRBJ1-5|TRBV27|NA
TGTGCCAGCAGTCCTTCAGGGAGCAATCAGCCCCAGCATTTT
CASSPSGSNQPQHF
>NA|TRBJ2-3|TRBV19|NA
TGTGCCACCTCCTGGAGAGCGGGTAGCACAGATACGCAGTATTTT
CATSWRAGSTDTQYF
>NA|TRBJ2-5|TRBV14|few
TGTGCCAGCAGCCAAGGGGCTGCGGGGACCCAGTACTTC
CASSQGAAGTQYF
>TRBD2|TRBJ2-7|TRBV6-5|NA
TGTGCCAGCAGTAGCGGGAGCTACGAGCAGTACTTC
CASSSGSYEQYF
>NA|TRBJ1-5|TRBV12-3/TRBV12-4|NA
TGTGCCAGCAGTTTTTCGGGGAGTCAGCCCCAGCATTTT
CASSFSGSQPQHF
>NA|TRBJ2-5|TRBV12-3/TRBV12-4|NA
TGTGCCAGCAGTTCGCAAGAGACCCAGTACTTC
CASSSQETQYF
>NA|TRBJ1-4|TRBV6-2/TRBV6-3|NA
TGTGCCAGCAGTTCCTCCAGGGTCATAAGTGAAAAACTGTTTTTT
CASSSSRVISEKLFF
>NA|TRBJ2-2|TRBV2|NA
TGTGCCAGCAGTCCCCAAGGAGGGACCGGGGAGCTGTTTTTT
CASSPQGGTGELFF
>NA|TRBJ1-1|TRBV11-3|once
TGTGCCAGCAGCTTAGGAGGGCTGTTGAACACTGAAGCTTTCTTT
CASSLGGLLNTEAFF
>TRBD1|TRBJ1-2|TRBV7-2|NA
TGTGCCACCCGACAGGGATGGGGATATGGCTACACCTTC
CATRQGWGYGYTF
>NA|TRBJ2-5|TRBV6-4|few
TGTGCCAGCAGTGACTCGCGACTGTCGAATTTGGGAGAGACCCAGTACTTC
CASSDSRLSNLGETQYF
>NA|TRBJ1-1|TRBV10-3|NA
TGTGCCATCAGTGCCGCGACGGGGGGACACACTGAAGCTTTCTTT
CAISAATGGHTEAFF
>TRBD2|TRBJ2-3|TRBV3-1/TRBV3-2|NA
TGTGCCAGCAGCCAAGTGCTGGGGCGGGAGACAGATACGCAGTATTTT
CASSQVLGRETDTQYF
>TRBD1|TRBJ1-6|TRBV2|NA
TGTGCCAGCAGGGAGGGACAGCCTAATTCACCCCTCCACTTT
CASREGQPNSPLHF
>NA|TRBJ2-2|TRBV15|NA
TGTGCCACCAGCACGAGACTAGGGATGAACACCGGGGAGCTGTTTTTT
CATSTRLGMNTGELFF
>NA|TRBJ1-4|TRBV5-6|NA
TGTGCCAGCAGCGTCCCTTCCAAGAGCAATGAAAAACTGTTTTTT
CASSVPSKSNEKLFF
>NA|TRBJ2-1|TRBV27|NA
TGTGCCAGCACCTACAGGGCCGCCTACAATGAGCAGTTCTTC
CASTYRAAYNEQFF
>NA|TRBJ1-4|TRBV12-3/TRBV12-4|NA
TGTGCCAGCAGCCAAGACTCTGAAAAACTGTTTTTT
CASSQDSEKLFF
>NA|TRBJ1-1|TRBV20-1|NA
TGCAGTGCTAGGTCCGTTACTGAAGCTTTCTTT
CSARSVTEAFF
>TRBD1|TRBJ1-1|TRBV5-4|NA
TGTGCCAGCAGCATAGACAGGGTAGGTGAAGCTTTCTTT
CASSIDRVGEAFF
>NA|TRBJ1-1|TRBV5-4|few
TGTGCCAGCAGCTTACGTGGACAGAGTGAAGCTTTCTTT
CASSLRGQSEAFF
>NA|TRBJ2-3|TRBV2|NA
TGTGCCAGCAGATTGACAGGAGGTAACACAGATACGCAGTATTTT
CASRLTGGNTDTQYF
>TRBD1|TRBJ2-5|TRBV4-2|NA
TGTGCCAGCAGTACGGAACACAGGGGGCGAAAAGAGACCCAGTACTTC
CASSTEHRGRKETQYF
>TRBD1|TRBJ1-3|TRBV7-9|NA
TGTGCCAGCAGCTACCAGGGGGCTCAAGGAAACACCATATATTTT
CASSYQGAQGNTIYF
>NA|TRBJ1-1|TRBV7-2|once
TGTGCCAGCAGCTTATTACAGGACACTGAAGCTTTCTTT
CASSLLQDTEAFF
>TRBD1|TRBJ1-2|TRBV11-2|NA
TGTGCCAGCAGCTTTTGGACAGGGGCTAACTATGGCTACACCTTC
CASSFWTGANYGYTF
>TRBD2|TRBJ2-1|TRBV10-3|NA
TGTGCCATCAGTGAAAAGCGGGACCCGACCTACAATGAGCAGTTCTTC
CAISEKRDPTYNEQFF
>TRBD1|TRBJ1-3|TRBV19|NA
TGTGCCAGTACCAAGACAGGGGGGTCCGGAAACACCATATATTTT
CASTKTGGSGNTIYF
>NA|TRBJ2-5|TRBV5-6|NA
TGTGCCAGCAGCTTCAACAGATTACAAGAGACCCAGTACTTC
CASSFNRLQETQYF
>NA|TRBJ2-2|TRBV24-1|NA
TGTGCCACCAGTGATGCCGACAGGTTGAACACCGGGGAGCTGTTTTTT
CATSDADRLNTGELFF